The present TCR beta chain was sequenced within a study of response to subunit inactivated influenza vaccine. Study-level points and caveats: Authors suggested each seasonal influenza vaccination recruits few new T cells.

TCRdb ran MiXCR on the RT-PCR reads and lists one entry per CDR3 protein. The sample has roughly 630,000 distinct CDR3 sequences, about 14% seen once; the top ten hold 7.6%. CDR1 SGHTA and CDR2 FQGTGA come from the germline V gene. The length of the CDR3 is 16 residues. Trimming took 5 bases from V and 2 from J; bases not matched to a gene: 11. Concerning this clonotype itself: Its antigen is not known.

The source was PBMCs from blood, collected less than 15 days before vaccination. V gene TRBV7-3 combines with J gene TRBJ2-7; TRBD2 matches at 8 bases. The receptor was isolated from a middle-aged man who received an inactivated influenza vaccine. CDR3 nucleotides: TGTGCCAGCAGCCAGTCGGAGTTGCGGGGGGCCTACGAGCAGTACTTC. Amino acids: CASSQSELRGAYEQYF.